The clone carrying this T cell receptor (beta chain) was seen only a few times. Its antigen is as yet unknown. Each CDR3 protein gets one entry after TCRdb re-called the RT-PCR reads with MiXCR. This table has approximately 570,000 distinct CDR3 sequences, 6.5% to 8% appearing once. The sample originates from a study of response to subunit inactivated influenza vaccine. Study observations and caveats: The authors proposed limited new T cell recruitment per seasonal influenza vaccination.

The CDR3 consists of 19 residues. The germline V gene encodes CDR1 MDHEN and CDR2 SYDVKM. Unmatched junction bases numbered 15, after V lost 6 bases and J lost 4 bases. The receptor comes from a man aged 50-75 years who received an inactivated influenza vaccine. V usage is TRBV28 and J usage is TRBJ2-3; 14 nucleotides line up with TRBD2. Source: PBMCs from blood, taken 23 to 25 months after vaccination. CDR3 region: CASRSRLAGGHWFADTQYF. For the CDR3, the DNA is TGTGCCAGCAGAAGTAGACTAGCGGGGGGGCACTGGTTCGCAGATACGCAGTATTTT.